The rows below give T cell receptor beta chains drawn from one sample of a study of blood T cell repertoires in COVID-19. Data came from immunoSEQ multiplex PCR; TCRdb stores just in-frame clones and leaves some out. The repertoire includes around 300,000 clones, about 89% of them detected once, and around 2.2% sits in the top ten. Sequences were obtained from peripheral blood. The receptors shown here come from a woman younger than 45 with COVID-19, enrolled during active disease. CDR3s include the opening cysteine and the closing phenylalanine or tryptophan. The D gene is left open where the match is weak. Clone size, where shown, is once, few, many, or a class for clones that have expanded.

>TRBV18|TRBJ2-7|-|-
TGTGCCAGCTCACTGAGGGAGCTTTCCTACGAGCAGTACTTC
CASSLRELSYEQYF
>TRBV15|TRBJ1-5|-|-
TGTGCCACCAGCAGAGACGGGGATAGCAATCAGCCCCAGCATTTT
CATSRDGDSNQPQHF
>TRBV28|TRBJ2-7|-|-
TGTGCCAGCAGTTTGGTTAGCCGACAGCGGGCCTACGAGCAGTACTTC
CASSLVSRQRAYEQYF
>TRBV28|TRBJ1-1|-|-
TGTGCCAGCAGTTTACCCCTCGCCGGGACAACCTCTGGGGCAGCTTTCTTT
CASSLPLAGTTSGAAFF
>TRBV19|TRBJ2-7|few|TRBD1
TGTGCCAGTAGTGCTGGACAGGGGTACTCGAGGTACGAGCAGTACTTC
CASSAGQGYSRYEQYF
>TRBV9|TRBJ1-1|-|TRBD1
TGTGCCAGCAGCGCGACGGACAGGGCTGAAGCTTTCTTT
CASSATDRAEAFF
>TRBV7-9|TRBJ1-3|-|-
TGTGCCAGCAGGTCGCAGGGGAATGGAAACACCATATATTTT
CASRSQGNGNTIYF
>TRBV5-1|TRBJ1-1|once|TRBD1
TGCGCCAGCAGCCTACCCGGACAGGGTCTCCAAATGAACACTGAAGCTTTCTTT
CASSLPGQGLQMNTEAFF
>TRBV28|TRBJ2-5|-|TRBD2
TGTGCCAGCAGTTTAGAGCTAGCGGGAGCTAGCCAAGAGACCCAGTACTTC
CASSLELAGASQETQYF
>TRBV27|TRBJ2-2|-|TRBD2
TGTGCCAGCAGCTGGACTAGCGGGGGGGGCGACACCGGGGAGCTGTTTTTT
CASSWTSGGGDTGELFF
>TRBV2|TRBJ1-1|-|TRBD1
TGTGCCAGCAGTCGGGACAGGGACGTTTTCCCTGAAGCTTTCTTT
CASSRDRDVFPEAFF
>TRBV4-1|TRBJ2-1|-|TRBD2
TGCGCCAGCAGCCTTGCGGGAGGCTATGAGCAGTTCTTC
CASSLAGGYEQFF
>TRBV5-1|TRBJ1-1|-|-
TGCGCCAGCAGCTTAGGGGGGGATCTGAACACTGAAGCTTTCTTT
CASSLGGDLNTEAFF
>TRBV11-2|TRBJ2-3|-|-
TGTGCCAGCAGCCCTGACATATCTAGCACAGATACGCAGTATTTT
CASSPDISSTDTQYF
>TRBV30|TRBJ1-2|-|-
TGTGCCTGGGTACCCACAGGGTATGATGGCTACACCTTC
CAWVPTGYDGYTF
>TRBV27|TRBJ2-1|once|TRBD2
TGTGCCAGCAGTCCAAGAGGTAGCGGGAAAAGAAATGAGCAGTTCTTC
CASSPRGSGKRNEQFF
>TRBV2|TRBJ1-2|-|-
TGTGCCAGCCGGGGTAACTATGGCTACACCTTC
CASRGNYGYTF
>TRBV2|TRBJ1-1|few|-
TGTGCCAGCCAGCCGGCGACGGGGAACACTGAAGCTTTCTTT
CASQPATGNTEAFF
>TRBV10-2|TRBJ1-5|-|TRBD1
TGCGCCAGCACTATAGGACAGGGGCTCGATCAGCCCCAGCATTTT
CASTIGQGLDQPQHF
>TRBV9|TRBJ1-2|few|-
TGTGCCAGCTCCGGGTCCTCAGAGGGCTACACCTTC
CASSGSSEGYTF
>TRBV6-1|TRBJ1-1|-|TRBD1
TGTGCCAGCAGTGAACAGGGGGCAGGCACTGAAGCTTTCTTT
CASSEQGAGTEAFF
>TRBV10-1|TRBJ1-1|-|-
TGCGCCAGCAGTGAGTCTAATTCTTGGGTTGCCAGGGCCGACACTGAAGCTTTCTTT
CASSESNSWVARADTEAFF
>TRBV5-1|TRBJ1-3|-|-
TGCGCCAGCACCGCCCGGGGGGAAACTGGAAACACCATATATTTT
CASTARGETGNTIYF
>TRBV19|TRBJ1-2|-|-
TGTGCCAGTAGTATCAACGGACAGATCCTCTATGGCTACACCTTC
CASSINGQILYGYTF
>TRBV2|TRBJ1-1|-|-
TGTGCCAGCAGTGAAGACACCATTAACACTGAAGCTTTCTTT
CASSEDTINTEAFF
>TRBV10-2|TRBJ2-7|-|-
TGCGCCAGCAGTGACGCGGACAGCTCCTACGAGCAGTACTTC
CASSDADSSYEQYF
>TRBV4-2|TRBJ1-2|-|-
TGTGCCAGCAGCCAAGGTATAGGGGATCGGTATGGCTACACCTTC
CASSQGIGDRYGYTF
>TRBV7-9|TRBJ2-3|-|TRBD2
TGTGCCAGCAGCCTAGGGGCGGGAGTGCGCACAGATACGCAGTATTTT
CASSLGAGVRTDTQYF
>TRBV7-2|TRBJ2-1|-|-
TGTGCCAGCAGCTTAGGCGAGGTGGGGCAGTTCTTC
CASSLGEVGQFF
>TRBV3-1/TRBV3-2|TRBJ2-7|few|TRBD2
TGTGCCAGCAGCCCCCTAGCGGGAGTCTACGAGCAGTACTTC
CASSPLAGVYEQYF
>TRBV27|TRBJ2-7|-|TRBD2
TGTGCCAGCAGCCTGATTTTAGCGGGAGGGGCCTACGAGCAGTACTTC
CASSLILAGGAYEQYF
>TRBV5-1|TRBJ1-1|-|-
TGCGCCAGCAGCGGGCGGGGGGCGTTGAACACTGAAGCTTTCTTT
CASSGRGALNTEAFF
>TRBV6-2/TRBV6-3|TRBJ1-1|-|TRBD1
TGTGCCAGCAGTTACGGGACAGGACGCATGAACACTGAAGCTTTCTTT
CASSYGTGRMNTEAFF
>TRBV2|TRBJ1-5|once|TRBD1
TGTGCCAGCAATGAGGGACAGGGCATTCAGCCCCAGCATTTT
CASNEGQGIQPQHF
>TRBV30|TRBJ1-5|-|-
TGTGCCTGGAGTGTAGCCGGGATTATTGAGGATAGCAATCAGCCCCAGCATTTT
CAWSVAGIIEDSNQPQHF
>TRBV15|TRBJ2-7|-|TRBD1
TGTGCCACCAGCATAGGACAGGGGGAGTACTACGAGCAGTACTTC
CATSIGQGEYYEQYF
>TRBV10-3|TRBJ2-2|-|TRBD2
TGTGCCATCACCAGGGGACTAGCGGGAGGGCAGGGCACCGGGGAGCTGTTTTTT
CAITRGLAGGQGTGELFF
>TRBV29-1|TRBJ1-2|few|-
TGCAGCGTCGACCCCTCAGGGGTAGGCGGCTACACCTTC
CSVDPSGVGGYTF
>TRBV19|TRBJ1-1|-|TRBD1
TGTGCCAGTAGTCCTAACCCGACAGGGGTGGCTGAAGCTTTCTTT
CASSPNPTGVAEAFF
>TRBV10-3|TRBJ2-2|once|TRBD1
TGTGCCATCAGTGGCCCTACAGGGGACGGGGAGCTGTTTTTT
CAISGPTGDGELFF
>TRBV5-4|TRBJ1-4|-|-
TGTGCCAGCAGCTACGACAGGATGAATGAAAAACTGTTTTTT
CASSYDRMNEKLFF